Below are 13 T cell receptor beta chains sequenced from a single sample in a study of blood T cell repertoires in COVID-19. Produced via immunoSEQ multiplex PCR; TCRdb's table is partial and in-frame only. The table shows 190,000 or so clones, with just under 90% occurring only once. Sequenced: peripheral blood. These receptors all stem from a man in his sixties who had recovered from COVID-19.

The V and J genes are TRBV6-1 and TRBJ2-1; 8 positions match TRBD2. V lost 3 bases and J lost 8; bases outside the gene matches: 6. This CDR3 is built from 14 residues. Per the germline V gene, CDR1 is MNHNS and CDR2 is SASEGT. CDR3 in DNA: TGTGCCAGCAGTGATACGGGAGGGCACTATGAGCAGTTCTTC. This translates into CASSDTGGHYEQFF.

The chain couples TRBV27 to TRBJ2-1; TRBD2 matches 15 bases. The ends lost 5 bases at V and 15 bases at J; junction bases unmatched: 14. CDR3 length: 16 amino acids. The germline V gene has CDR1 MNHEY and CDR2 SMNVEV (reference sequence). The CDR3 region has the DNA TGTGCCAGCAGTCCTCCCGGACTAGCGGGAGGGCCGCTGGCGTTCTTC. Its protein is CASSPPGLAGGPLAFF.

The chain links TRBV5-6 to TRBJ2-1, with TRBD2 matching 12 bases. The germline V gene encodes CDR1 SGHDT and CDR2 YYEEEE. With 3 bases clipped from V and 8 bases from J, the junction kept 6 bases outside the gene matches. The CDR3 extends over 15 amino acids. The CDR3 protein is CASSSGLAGWYEQFF. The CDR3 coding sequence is TGTGCCAGCAGCTCCGGACTAGCGGGATGGTATGAGCAGTTCTTC.

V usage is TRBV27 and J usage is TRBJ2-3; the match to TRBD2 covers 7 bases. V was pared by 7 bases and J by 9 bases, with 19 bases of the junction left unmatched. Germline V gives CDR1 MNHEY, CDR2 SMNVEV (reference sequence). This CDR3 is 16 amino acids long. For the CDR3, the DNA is TGTGCCAGCACCCCTCCGGGAGGCCGCGCAGATAGAACGCAGTATTTT. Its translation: CASTPPGGRADRTQYF.

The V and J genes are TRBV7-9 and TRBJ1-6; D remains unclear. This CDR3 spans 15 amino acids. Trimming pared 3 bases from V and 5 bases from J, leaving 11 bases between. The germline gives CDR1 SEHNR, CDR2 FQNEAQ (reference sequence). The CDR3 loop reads CASSLSRQNNSPLHF. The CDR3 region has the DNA TGTGCCAGCAGCTTGAGCAGGCAGAATAATTCACCCCTCCACTTT.

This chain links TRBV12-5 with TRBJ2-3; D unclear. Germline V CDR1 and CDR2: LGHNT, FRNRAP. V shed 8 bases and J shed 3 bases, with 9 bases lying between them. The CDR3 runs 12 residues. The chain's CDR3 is CASRGPTDTQYF. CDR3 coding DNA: TGTGCTAGTCGTGGGCCAACAGATACGCAGTATTTT.

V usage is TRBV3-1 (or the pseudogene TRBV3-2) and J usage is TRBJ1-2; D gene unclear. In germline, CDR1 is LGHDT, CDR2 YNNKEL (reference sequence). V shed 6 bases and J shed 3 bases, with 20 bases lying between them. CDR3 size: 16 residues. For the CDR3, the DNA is TGTGCCAGCAGTCCAAGTAGGATATCCGGGGACTATGGCTACACCTTC. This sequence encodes CASSPSRISGDYGYTF.

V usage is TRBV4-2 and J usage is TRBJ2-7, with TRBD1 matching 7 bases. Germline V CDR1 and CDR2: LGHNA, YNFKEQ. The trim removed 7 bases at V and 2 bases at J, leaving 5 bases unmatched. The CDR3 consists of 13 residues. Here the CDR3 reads CASTGDRAYEQYF. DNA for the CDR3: TGTGCCAGCACCGGAGACAGGGCCTACGAGCAGTACTTC.

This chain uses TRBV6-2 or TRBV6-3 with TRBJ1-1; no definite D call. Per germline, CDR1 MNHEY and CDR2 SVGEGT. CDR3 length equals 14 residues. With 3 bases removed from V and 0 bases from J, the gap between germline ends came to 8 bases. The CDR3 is CASSYLSLNTEAFF. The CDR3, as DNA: TGTGCCAGCAGTTATTTGAGTTTGAACACTGAAGCTTTCTTT.

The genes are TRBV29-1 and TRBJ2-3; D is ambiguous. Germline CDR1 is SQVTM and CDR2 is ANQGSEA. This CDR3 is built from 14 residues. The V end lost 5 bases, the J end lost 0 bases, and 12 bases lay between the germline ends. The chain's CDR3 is CSVLSQTSTDTQYF. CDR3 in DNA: TGCAGCGTTTTAAGCCAGACAAGCACAGATACGCAGTATTTT.

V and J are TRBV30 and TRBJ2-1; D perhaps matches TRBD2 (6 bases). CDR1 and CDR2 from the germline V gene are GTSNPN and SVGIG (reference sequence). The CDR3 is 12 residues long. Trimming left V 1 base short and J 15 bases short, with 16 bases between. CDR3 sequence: CAWSARGSYGFF. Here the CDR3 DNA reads TGTGCCTGGAGTGCCCGGGGGTCTTACGGGTTCTTC.

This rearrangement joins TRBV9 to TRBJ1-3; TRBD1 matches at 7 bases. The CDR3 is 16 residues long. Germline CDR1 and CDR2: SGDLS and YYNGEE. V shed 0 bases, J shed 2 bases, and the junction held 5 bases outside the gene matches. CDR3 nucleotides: TGTGCCAGCAGCGTAGGACAGGGAGAGGCTGGAAACACCATATATTTT. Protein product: CASSVGQGEAGNTIYF.

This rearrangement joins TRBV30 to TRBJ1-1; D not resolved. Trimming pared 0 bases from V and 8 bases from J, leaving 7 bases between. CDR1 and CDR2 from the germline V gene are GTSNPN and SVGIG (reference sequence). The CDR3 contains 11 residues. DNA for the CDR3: TGTGCCTGGAGTGTCAGCAGGGAAGCTTTCTTT. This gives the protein CAWSVSREAFF.